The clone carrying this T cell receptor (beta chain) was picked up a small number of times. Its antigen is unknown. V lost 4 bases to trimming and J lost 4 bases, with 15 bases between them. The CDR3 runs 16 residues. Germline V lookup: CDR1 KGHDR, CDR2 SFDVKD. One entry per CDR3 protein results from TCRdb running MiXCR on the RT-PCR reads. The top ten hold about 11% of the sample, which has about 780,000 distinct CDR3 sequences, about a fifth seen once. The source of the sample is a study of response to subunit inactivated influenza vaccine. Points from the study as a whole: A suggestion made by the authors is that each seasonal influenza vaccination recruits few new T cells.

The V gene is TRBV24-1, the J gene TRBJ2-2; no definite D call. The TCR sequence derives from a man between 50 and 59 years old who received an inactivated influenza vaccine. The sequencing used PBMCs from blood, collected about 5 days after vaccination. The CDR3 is CATSDPDGRPTGELFF. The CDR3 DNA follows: TGTGCCACCAGTGACCCGGACGGTCGTCCCACCGGGGAGCTGTTTTTT.